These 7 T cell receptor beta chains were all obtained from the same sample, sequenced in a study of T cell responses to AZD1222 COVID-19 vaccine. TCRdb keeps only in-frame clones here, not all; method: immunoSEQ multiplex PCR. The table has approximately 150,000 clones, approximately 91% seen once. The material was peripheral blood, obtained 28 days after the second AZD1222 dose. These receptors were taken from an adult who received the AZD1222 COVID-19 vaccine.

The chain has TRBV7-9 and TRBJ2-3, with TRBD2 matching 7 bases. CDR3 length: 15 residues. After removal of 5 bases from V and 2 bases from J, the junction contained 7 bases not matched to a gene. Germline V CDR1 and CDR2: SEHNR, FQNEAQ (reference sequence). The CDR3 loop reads CASSPNGGDTDTQYF. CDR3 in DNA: TGTGCCAGCAGCCCAAATGGGGGGGACACAGATACGCAGTATTTT.

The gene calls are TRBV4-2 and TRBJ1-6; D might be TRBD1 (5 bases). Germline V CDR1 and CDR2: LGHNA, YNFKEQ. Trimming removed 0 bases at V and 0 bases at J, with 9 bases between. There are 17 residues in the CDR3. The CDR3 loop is CASSQDRGDSYNSPLHF. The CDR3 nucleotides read TGTGCCAGCAGCCAAGATCGGGGCGACTCCTATAATTCACCCCTCCACTTT.

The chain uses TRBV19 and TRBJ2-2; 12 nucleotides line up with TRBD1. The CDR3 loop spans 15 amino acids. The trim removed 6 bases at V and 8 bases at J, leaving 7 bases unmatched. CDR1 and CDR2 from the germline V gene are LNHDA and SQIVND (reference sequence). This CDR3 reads CASRAGQGARGELFF. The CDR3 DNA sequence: TGTGCCAGTAGGGCGGGACAGGGGGCGCGGGGGGAGCTGTTTTTT.

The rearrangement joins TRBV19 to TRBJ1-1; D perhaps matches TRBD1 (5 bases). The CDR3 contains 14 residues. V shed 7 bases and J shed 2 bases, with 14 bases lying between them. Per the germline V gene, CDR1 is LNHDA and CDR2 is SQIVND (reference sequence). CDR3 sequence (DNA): TGTGCCAGTACGACCCTGACAGTCAACACTGAAGCTTTCTTT. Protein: CASTTLTVNTEAFF.

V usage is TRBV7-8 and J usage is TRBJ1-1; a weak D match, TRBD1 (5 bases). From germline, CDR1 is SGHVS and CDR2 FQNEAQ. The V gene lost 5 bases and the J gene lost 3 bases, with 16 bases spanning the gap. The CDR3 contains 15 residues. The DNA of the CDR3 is TGTGCCAGCAGCCCTAGTGGGGGGAAGGACACTGAAGCTTTCTTT. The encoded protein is CASSPSGGKDTEAFF.

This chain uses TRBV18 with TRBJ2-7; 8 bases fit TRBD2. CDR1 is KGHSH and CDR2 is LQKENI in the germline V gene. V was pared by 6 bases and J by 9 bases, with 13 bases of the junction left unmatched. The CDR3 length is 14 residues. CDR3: CASSPAREADRQYF. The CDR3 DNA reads TGTGCCAGCTCTCCGGCGCGGGAGGCCGACCGGCAGTACTTC.

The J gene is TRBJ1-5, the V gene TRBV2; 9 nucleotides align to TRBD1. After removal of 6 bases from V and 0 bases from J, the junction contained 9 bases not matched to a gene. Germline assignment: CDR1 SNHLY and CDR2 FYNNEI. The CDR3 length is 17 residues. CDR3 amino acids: CASRGDRVDYSNQPQHF. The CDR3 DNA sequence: TGTGCCAGCAGGGGGGACAGGGTGGACTATAGCAATCAGCCCCAGCATTTT.